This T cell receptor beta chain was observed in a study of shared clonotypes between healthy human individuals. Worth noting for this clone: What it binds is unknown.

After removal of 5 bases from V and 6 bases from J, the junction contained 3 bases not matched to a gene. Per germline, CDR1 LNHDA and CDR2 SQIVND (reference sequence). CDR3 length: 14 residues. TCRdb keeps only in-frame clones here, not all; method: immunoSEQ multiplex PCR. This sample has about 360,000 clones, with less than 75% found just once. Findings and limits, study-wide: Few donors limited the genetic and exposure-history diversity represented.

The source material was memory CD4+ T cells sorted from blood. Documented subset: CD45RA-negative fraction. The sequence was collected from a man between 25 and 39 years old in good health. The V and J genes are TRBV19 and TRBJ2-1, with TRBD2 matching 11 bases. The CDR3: CASSGLAGRNEQFF. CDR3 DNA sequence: TGTGCCAGTAGTGGACTAGCGGGTCGCAATGAGCAGTTCTTC.